The clone carrying this T cell receptor (beta chain) was detected many times. TCRdb processed the 5' RACE reads anew with MiXCR; each CDR3 protein has one entry. The sample includes around 63,000 distinct CDR3 sequences, 15% to 20% of them seen just once. The data derive from a study of T cells of healthy individuals. The V end was cut by 3 bases, the J end by 12 bases, with 13 bases between. Germline loops: CDR1 SGDLS, CDR2 YYNGEE. This CDR3 contains 12 residues. This rearrangement joins TRBV9 to TRBJ2-1; a possible D gene is TRBD1 (5 bases). The source of this sequence is a human donor in good health. This CDR3 is CASSGLQGRQFF. The CDR3 DNA reads as TGTGCCAGCAGCGGACTGCAGGGTCGGCAGTTCTTC.